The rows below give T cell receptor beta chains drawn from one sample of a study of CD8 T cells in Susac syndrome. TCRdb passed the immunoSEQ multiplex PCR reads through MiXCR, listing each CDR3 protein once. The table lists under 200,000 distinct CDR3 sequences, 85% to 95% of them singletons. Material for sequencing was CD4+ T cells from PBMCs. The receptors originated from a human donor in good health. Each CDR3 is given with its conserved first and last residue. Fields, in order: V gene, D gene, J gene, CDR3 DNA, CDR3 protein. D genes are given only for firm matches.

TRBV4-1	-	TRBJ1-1	TGCGCCAGCAGCCAAGACGCGTCGTGGGGGGGCGAGGGAGCTTTCTTT	CASSQDASWGGEGAFF
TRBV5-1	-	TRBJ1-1	TGCGCCAGCAGCCGACCGCTCGACACTGAAGCTTTCTTT	CASSRPLDTEAFF
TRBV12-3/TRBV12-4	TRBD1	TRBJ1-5	TGTGCCAGCAGTTCTAATGACAGGGGCCGGCATTTT	CASSSNDRGRHF
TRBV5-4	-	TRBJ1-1	TGTGCCAGCAGCTTGGGGCTATCGGAAGCTTTCTTT	CASSLGLSEAFF
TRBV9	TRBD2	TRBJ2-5	TGTGCCAGCAGCGTAGCTAGCGGGAGGGCCGCGGAGACCCAGTACTTC	CASSVASGRAAETQYF
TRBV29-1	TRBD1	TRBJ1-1	TGCAGCGTTGAAGGTCTGGACAGGAAGAATATGAACACTGAAGCTTTCTTT	CSVEGLDRKNMNTEAFF
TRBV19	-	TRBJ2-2	TGTGCCGGGGGTCGGGGAGTTGACACCGGGGAGCTGTTTTTT	CAGGRGVDTGELFF
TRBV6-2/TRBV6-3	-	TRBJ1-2	TGTGCCAGCAGTTACTACTATGGCTACACCTTC	CASSYYYGYTF
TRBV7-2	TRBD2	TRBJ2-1	TGTGCCAGCAGCTTAGCGGGACTAGCTGTTGAGCAGTTCTTC	CASSLAGLAVEQFF
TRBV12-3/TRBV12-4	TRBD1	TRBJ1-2	TGTGCCAGCAGAAGGGGGACAGGGGTTGGAGGCTACACCTTC	CASRRGTGVGGYTF
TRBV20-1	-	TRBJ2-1	TGCAGTGTCCCCTCCCTCGCGTACTCGAGCTCCTACAATGAGCAGTTCTTC	CSVPSLAYSSSYNEQFF
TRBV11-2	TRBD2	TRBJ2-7	TGTGCCAGCAGCTTAATGCGGGGGGATGCCTACGAGCAGTACTTC	CASSLMRGDAYEQYF
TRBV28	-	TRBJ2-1	TGTGCCAGCAGTTCCCCGGCGGGGGCGGGAGTGGCCTACAATGAGCAGTTCTTC	CASSSPAGAGVAYNEQFF
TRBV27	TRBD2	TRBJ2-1	TGTGCCAGCAGTTATCTTAGCGGGACCTACAATGAGCAGTTCTTC	CASSYLSGTYNEQFF
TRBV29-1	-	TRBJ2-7	TGCAGCGTTGGCGGGCCGTCCTACGAGCAGTACTTC	CSVGGPSYEQYF
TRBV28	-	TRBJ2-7	TGTGCCAGCAGTTCCTCCCAGACCGGGCGGAGCTACGAGCAGTACTTC	CASSSSQTGRSYEQYF